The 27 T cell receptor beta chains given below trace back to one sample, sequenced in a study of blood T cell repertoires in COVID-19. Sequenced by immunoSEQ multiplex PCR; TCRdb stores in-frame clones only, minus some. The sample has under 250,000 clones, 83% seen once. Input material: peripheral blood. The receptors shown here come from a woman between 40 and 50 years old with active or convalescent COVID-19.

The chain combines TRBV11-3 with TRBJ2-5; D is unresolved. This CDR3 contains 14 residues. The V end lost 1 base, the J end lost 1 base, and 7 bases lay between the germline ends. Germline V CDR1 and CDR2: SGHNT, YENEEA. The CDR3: CASSLGAVQETQYF. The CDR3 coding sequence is TGTGCCAGCAGCTTAGGGGCAGTCCAAGAGACCCAGTACTTC.

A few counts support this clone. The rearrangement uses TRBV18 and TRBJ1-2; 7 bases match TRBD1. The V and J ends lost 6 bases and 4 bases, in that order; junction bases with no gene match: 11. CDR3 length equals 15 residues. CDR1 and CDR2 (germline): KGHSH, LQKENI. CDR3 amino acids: CASSPNWGQSYGYTF. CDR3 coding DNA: TGTGCCAGCTCCCCAAACTGGGGACAGAGCTATGGCTACACCTTC. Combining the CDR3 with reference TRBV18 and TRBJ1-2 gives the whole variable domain NAGVMQNPRHLVRRRGQEARLRCSPMKGHSHVYWYRQLPEEGLKFMVYLQKENIIDESGMPKERFSAEFPKEGPSILRIQQVVRGDSAAYFCASSPNWGQSYGYTFGSGTRLTVV.

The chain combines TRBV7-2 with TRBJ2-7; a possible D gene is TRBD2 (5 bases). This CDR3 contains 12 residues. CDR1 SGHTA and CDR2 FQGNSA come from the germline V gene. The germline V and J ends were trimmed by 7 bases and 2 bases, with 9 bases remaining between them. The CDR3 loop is CASNRDTYEQYF. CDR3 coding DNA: TGTGCCAGCAATCGGGATACCTACGAGCAGTACTTC.

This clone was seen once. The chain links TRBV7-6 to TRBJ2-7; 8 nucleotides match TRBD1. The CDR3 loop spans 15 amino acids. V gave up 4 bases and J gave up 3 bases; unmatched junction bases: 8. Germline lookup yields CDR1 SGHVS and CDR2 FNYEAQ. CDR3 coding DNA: TGTGCCAGCAGCTCTACCGGGACAGGATACTACGAGCAGTACTTC. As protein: CASSSTGTGYYEQYF.

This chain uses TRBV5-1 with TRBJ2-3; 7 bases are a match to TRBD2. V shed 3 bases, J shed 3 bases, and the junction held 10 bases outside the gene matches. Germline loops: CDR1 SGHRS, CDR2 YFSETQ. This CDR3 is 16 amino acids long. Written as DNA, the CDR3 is TGCGCCAGCAGCTCCGCAGCGGGATGGGGGACAGATACGCAGTATTTT. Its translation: CASSSAAGWGTDTQYF.

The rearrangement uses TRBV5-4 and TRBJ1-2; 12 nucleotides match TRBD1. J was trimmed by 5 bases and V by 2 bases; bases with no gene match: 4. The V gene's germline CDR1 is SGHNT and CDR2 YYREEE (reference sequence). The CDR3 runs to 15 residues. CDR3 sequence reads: CASSLGTGGRYGYTF. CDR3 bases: TGTGCCAGCAGCTTAGGGACAGGGGGCAGGTATGGCTACACCTTC.

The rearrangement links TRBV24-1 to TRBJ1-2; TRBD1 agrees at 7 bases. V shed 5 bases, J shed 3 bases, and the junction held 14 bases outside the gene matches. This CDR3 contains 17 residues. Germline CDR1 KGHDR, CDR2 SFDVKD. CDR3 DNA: TGTGCCACCAGTGCCTCGGACAGGCCCAGCACCTACTATGGCTACACCTTC. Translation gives CATSASDRPSTYYGYTF.

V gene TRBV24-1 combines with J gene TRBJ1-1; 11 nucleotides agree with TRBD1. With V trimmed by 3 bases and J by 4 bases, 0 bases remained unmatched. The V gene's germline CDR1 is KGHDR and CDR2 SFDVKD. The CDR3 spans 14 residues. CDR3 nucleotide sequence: TGTGCCACCAGTGATGGACAGGGGGCCACTGAAGCTTTCTTT. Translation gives CATSDGQGATEAFF.

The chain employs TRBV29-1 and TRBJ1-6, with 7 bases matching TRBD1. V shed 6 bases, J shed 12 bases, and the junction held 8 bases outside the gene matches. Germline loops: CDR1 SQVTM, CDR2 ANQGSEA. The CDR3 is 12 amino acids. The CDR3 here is CSVGTEAGPLHF. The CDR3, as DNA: TGCAGCGTGGGGACAGAGGCTGGACCCCTCCACTTT.

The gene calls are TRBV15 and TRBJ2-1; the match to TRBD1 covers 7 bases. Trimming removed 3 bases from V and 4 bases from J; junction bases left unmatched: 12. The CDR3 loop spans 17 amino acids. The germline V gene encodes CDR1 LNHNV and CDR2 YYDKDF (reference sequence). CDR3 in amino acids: CATSSHIQGLRYNEQFF. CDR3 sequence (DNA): TGTGCCACCAGCAGTCATATACAGGGGCTAAGGTACAATGAGCAGTTCTTC. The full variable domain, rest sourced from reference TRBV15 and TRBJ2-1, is DAMVIQNPRYQVTQFGKPVTLSCSQTLNHNVMYWYQQKSSQAPKLLFHYYDKDFNNEADTPDNFQSRRPNTSFCFLDIRSPGLGDTAMYLCATSSHIQGLRYNEQFFGPGTRLTVL.

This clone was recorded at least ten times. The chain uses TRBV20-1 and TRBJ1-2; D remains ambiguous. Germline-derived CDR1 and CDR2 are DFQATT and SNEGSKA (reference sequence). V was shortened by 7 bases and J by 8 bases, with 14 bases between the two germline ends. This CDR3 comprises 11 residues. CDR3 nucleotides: TGCAGTGTCTACTCCCCCCGGGGCTACACCTTC. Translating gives CSVYSPRGYTF.

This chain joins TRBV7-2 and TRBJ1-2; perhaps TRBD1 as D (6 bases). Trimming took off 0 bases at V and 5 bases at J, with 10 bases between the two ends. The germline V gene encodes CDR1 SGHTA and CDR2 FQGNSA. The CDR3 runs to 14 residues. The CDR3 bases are TGTGCCAGCAGCTTAGCCGGCAGGGGTTATGGCTACACCTTC. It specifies CASSLAGRGYGYTF. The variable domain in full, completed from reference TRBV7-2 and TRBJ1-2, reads GAGVSQSPSNKVTEKGKDVELRCDPISGHTALYWYRQSLGQGLEFLIYFQGNSAPDKSGLPSDRFSAERTGGSVSTLTIQRTQQEDSAVYLCASSLAGRGYGYTFGSGTRLTVV.

The CDR3 loop is CASSDVTRGTDTQYF. DNA for the CDR3: TGTGCCAGCAGTGACGTTACCCGGGGCACAGATACGCAGTATTTT. The chain employs TRBV6-1 and TRBJ2-3; D gene uncertain. Germline V lookup: CDR1 MNHNS, CDR2 SASEGT. This CDR3 has 15 residues. Trimming removed 3 bases from V and 1 base from J, with 11 bases in between.

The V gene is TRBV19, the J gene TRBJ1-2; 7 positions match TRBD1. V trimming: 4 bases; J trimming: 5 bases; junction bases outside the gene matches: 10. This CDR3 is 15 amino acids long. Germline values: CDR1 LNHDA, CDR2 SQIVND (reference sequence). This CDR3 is CASSTGQQGWYGYTF. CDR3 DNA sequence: TGTGCCAGTAGTACCGGACAACAGGGGTGGTATGGCTACACCTTC.

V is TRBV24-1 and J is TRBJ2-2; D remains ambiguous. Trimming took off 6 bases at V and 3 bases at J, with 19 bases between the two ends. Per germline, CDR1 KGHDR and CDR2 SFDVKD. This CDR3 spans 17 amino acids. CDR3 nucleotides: TGTGCCACCAGTCCCGGCGTTTGGGCACGAGACACCGGGGAGCTGTTTTTT. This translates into CATSPGVWARDTGELFF.

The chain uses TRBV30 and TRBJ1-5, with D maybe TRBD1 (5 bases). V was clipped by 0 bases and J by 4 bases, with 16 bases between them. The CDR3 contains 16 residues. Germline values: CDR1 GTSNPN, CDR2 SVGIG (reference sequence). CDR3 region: CAWSVQGQGGNQPQHF. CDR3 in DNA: TGTGCCTGGAGTGTACAAGGTCAGGGAGGAAATCAGCCCCAGCATTTT. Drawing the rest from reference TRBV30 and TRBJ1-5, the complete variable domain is SQTIHQWPATLVQPVGSPLSLECTVEGTSNPNLYWYRQAAGRGLQLLFYSVGIGQISSEVPQNLSASRPQDRQFILSSKKLLLSDSGFYLCAWSVQGQGGNQPQHFGDGTRLSIL.

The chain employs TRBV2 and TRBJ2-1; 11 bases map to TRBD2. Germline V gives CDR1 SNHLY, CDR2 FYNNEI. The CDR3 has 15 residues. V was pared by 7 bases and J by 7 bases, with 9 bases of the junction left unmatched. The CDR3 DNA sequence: TGTGCCAGCAACGTAGCGGGGGGGCCGGGAAATGAGCAGTTCTTC. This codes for CASNVAGGPGNEQFF.

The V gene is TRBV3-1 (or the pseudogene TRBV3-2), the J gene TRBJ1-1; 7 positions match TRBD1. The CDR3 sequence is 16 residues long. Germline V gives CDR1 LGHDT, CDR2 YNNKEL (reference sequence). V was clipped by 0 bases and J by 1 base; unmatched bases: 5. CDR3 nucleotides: TGTGCCAGCAGCCAAGAGACCCGGACAGGGAACACTGAAGCTTTCTTT. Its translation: CASSQETRTGNTEAFF.

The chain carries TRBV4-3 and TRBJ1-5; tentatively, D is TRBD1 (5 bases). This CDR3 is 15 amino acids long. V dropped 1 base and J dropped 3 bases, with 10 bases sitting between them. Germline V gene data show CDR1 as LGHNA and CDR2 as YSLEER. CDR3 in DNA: TGCGCCAGCAGCCAAGCAAACAGGTTCAATCAGCCCCAGCATTTT. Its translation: CASSQANRFNQPQHF.

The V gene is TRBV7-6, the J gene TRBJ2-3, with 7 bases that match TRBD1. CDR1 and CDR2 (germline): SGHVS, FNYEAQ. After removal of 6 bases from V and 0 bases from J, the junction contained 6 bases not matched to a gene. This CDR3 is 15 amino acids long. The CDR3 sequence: CASRRTTGSTDTQYF. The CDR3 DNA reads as TGTGCCAGCAGACGTACGACAGGGAGCACAGATACGCAGTATTTT. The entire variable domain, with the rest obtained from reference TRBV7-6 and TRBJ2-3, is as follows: GAGVSQSPRYKVTKRGQDVALRCDPISGHVSLYWYRQALGQGPEFLTYFNYEAQQDKSGLPNDRFSAERPEGSISTLTIQRTEQRDSAMYRCASRRTTGSTDTQYFGPGTRLTVL.

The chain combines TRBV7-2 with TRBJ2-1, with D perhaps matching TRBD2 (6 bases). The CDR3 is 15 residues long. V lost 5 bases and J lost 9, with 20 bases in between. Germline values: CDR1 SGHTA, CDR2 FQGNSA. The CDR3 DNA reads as TGTGCCAGCAGCCCAGGTATGGGGGGACGGGGTGAGCAGTTCTTC. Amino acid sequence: CASSPGMGGRGEQFF.

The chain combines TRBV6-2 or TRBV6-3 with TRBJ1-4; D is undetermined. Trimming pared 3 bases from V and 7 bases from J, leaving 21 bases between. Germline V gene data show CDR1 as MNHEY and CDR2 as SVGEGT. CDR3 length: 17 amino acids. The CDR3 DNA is TGTGCCAGCAGTTATGCGGGGAAGGGAAGTTATCGTGAAAAACTGTTTTTT. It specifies CASSYAGKGSYREKLFF.

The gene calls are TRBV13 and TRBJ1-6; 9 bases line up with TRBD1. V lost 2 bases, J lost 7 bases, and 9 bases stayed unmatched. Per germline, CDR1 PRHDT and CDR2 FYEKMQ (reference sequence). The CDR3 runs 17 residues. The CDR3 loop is CASSLKTGGLRNSPLHF. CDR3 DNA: TGTGCCAGCAGCTTAAAAACAGGGGGCTTGCGGAATTCACCCCTCCACTTT.

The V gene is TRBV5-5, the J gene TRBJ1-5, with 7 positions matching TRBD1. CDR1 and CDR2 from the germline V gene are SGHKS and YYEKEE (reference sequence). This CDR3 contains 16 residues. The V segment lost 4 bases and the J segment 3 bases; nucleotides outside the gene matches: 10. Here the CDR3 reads CASSQDRIIINQPQHF. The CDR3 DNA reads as TGTGCCAGCAGCCAGGACAGGATAATCATCAATCAGCCCCAGCATTTT.

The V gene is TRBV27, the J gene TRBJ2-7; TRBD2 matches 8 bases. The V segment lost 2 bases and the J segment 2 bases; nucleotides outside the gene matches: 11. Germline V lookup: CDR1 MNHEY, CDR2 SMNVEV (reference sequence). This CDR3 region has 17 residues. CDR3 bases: TGTGCCAGCAGTTTAACCCCCGGGGTAGCGGGAACCTACGAGCAGTACTTC. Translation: CASSLTPGVAGTYEQYF.

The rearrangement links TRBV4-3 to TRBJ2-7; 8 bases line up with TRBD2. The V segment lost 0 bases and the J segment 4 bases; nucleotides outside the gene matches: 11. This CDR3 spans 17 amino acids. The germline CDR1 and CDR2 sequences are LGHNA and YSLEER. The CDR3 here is CASSQDQVVAGFYEQYF. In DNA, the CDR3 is TGCGCCAGCAGCCAAGATCAAGTGGTAGCGGGGTTTTACGAGCAGTACTTC.

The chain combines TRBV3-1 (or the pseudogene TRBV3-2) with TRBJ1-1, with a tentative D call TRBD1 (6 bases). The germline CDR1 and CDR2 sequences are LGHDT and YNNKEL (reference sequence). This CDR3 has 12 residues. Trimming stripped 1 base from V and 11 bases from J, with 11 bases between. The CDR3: CASSQGGGRAFF. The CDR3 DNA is TGTGCCAGCAGCCAAGGAGGGGGTCGTGCTTTCTTT.